Listed here are 32 T cell receptor beta chains from one sample, sequenced in a study of early T cells in non-severe SARS-CoV-2 infection. Each CDR3 protein gets one entry after TCRdb re-called the 5' RACE reads with MiXCR. This sample carries roughly 51,000 distinct CDR3 sequences, about 9.9% of them seen once, and the ten largest clones take around 9.6%. The sample comprised whole blood. The receptors derive from an adult who was a healthcare worker with PCR-confirmed SARS-CoV-2 infection or an uninfected control (not recorded which).

This clonotype has a count of ten or more. The chain joins TRBV15 to TRBJ1-4; maybe TRBD1 (5 bases). V dropped 5 bases and J dropped 8 bases, with 12 bases sitting between them. The CDR3 runs to 13 residues. Germline assignment: CDR1 LNHNV and CDR2 YYDKDF (reference sequence). The CDR3 coding sequence is TGTGCCACCAGCGGGGGTAGGGGAGAAAAACTGTTTTTT. Protein: CATSGGRGEKLFF.

This clonotype was picked up a small number of times. This chain uses TRBV18 with TRBJ1-2; D remains unclear. V shed 0 bases and J shed 0 bases, with 11 bases lying between them. Germline V CDR1 and CDR2: KGHSH, LQKENI. The CDR3 loop spans 16 amino acids. The CDR3 nucleotides are TGTGCCAGCTCACCACCACCACCCTCTACTAACTATGGCTACACCTTC. This codes for CASSPPPPSTNYGYTF.

The CDR3 reads CASSLSDRGASWFWQETQYF. CDR3 sequence (DNA): TGTGCCAGCAGCTTAAGTGACAGGGGGGCAAGTTGGTTCTGGCAAGAGACCCAGTACTTC. This chain links TRBV7-9 with TRBJ2-5; 9 bases are shared with TRBD1. The junction had 18 bases not matched to a gene; V was cut back by 2 bases and J by 2 bases. This CDR3 is 20 amino acids long. CDR1 SEHNR and CDR2 FQNEAQ come from the germline V gene (reference sequence).

The chain combines TRBV29-1 with TRBJ2-2; D is possibly TRBD2 (6 bases). Trimming took off 3 bases at V and 7 bases at J, with 9 bases between the two ends. CDR1 is SQVTM and CDR2 is ANQGSEA in the germline V gene. This CDR3 has 12 residues. This CDR3 reads CSVEGRNGELFF. DNA for the CDR3: TGCAGCGTTGAGGGGAGGAACGGGGAGCTGTTTTTT.

Of note for this clonotype: An end of the junction does not agree with germline; a read error may underlie this. V usage is TRBV5-5 and J usage is TRBJ2-5; 7 bases fit TRBD1. This CDR3 is 14 amino acids long. Germline CDR1 SGHKS, CDR2 YYEKEE (reference sequence). CDR3 sequence reads: CASSPGTVQGTQYF. The DNA of the CDR3 is TGTGCCAGCAGCCCAGGGACAGTCCAAGGGACCCAGTACTTC. Drawing the rest from reference TRBV5-5 and TRBJ2-5, the complete variable domain is DAGVTQSPTHLIKTRGQQVTLRCSPISGHKSVSWYQQVLGQGPQFIFQYYEKEERGRGNFPDRFSARQFPNYSSELNVNALLLGDSALYLCASSPGTVQGTQYFGPGTRLLVL.

This clonotype was observed a handful of times. The chain uses TRBV3-1 and TRBJ2-3; 11 bases match TRBD2. Germline lookup yields CDR1 LGHDT and CDR2 YNNKEL (reference sequence). J lost 5 bases, V lost 0 bases, and 7 bases had no gene match. The CDR3 covers 17 residues. DNA for the CDR3: TGTGCCAGCAGCCAAGACGGGAGACTAGCGGGACAAGATACGCAGTATTTT. Translation: CASSQDGRLAGQDTQYF.

This clonotype has at least ten counts. The V gene is TRBV5-1, the J gene TRBJ1-2; possible D gene TRBD1, 5 bases. This CDR3 spans 14 amino acids. V was pared by 10 bases and J by 3 bases, with 19 bases between. CDR1 and CDR2 (germline): SGHRS, YFSETQ. DNA for the CDR3: TGCGCCCGCCAACCCCTTCGGGGGTACTATGGCTACACCTTC. It yields the protein CARQPLRGYYGYTF. The full variable domain, its missing parts supplied by reference TRBV5-1 and TRBJ1-2, is KAGVTQTPRYLIKTRGQQVTLSCSPISGHRSVSWYQQTPGQGLQFLFEYFSETQRNKGNFPGRFSGRQFSNSRSEMNVSTLELGDSALYLCARQPLRGYYGYTFGSGTRLTVV.

At least ten counts were recorded for this clonotype. The V and J genes are TRBV7-9 and TRBJ2-7, with D uncertain. Germline V CDR1 and CDR2: SEHNR, FQNEAQ (reference sequence). The V and J ends lost 1 base and 11 bases respectively, with 3 bases between them. The CDR3 spans 9 residues. The CDR3 nucleotides read TGTGCCAGCAGCTTAGAAAAGTACTTC. Protein: CASSLEKYF.

The chain joins TRBV28 to TRBJ2-7, with TRBD2 matching over 10 bases. The CDR3 is 14 residues long. Losses at the gene ends were 6 bases for V and 5 bases for J; bases not matched to a gene: 7. Germline V gives CDR1 MDHEN, CDR2 SYDVKM. The CDR3 DNA is TGTGCCAGCAGCCTTAGCGGGAGGTATGACGAGCAGTACTTC. Translation gives CASSLSGRYDEQYF.

This clonotype was picked up many times. The rearrangement links TRBV5-1 to TRBJ1-5; no reliable D call. The CDR3 covers 15 residues. The ends were cut back, 4 bases at V and 2 bases at J, with 13 bases in the middle. Germline assignment: CDR1 SGHRS and CDR2 YFSETQ. As DNA, the CDR3 is TGCGCCAGCAGCGTGGGTCCCCTTGGCAATCAGCCCCAGCATTTT. As protein: CASSVGPLGNQPQHF.

The sample holds a few counts of this clonotype. V and J are TRBV6-1 and TRBJ2-3; D remains unclear. The CDR3 spans 13 residues. Germline loops: CDR1 MNHNS, CDR2 SASEGT. The V and J ends lost 1 base and 6 bases respectively, with 8 bases between them. CDR3 in amino acids: CASSEVTRDTQYF. CDR3 bases: TGTGCCAGCAGTGAAGTTACGCGTGATACGCAGTATTTT.

The rearrangement uses TRBV7-2 and TRBJ1-5; no clear D gene. This CDR3 is built from 15 residues. Germline V CDR1 and CDR2: SGHTA, FQGNSA. V lost 6 bases to trimming and J lost 1 base, with 13 bases between them. The CDR3: CASSLYGWSNQPQHF. The CDR3 nucleotides are TGTGCCAGCAGTCTTTATGGTTGGAGCAATCAGCCCCAGCATTTT.

This clonotype was seen repeatedly, ten times or more. The rearrangement links TRBV20-1 to TRBJ2-7; a weak D match, TRBD1 (6 bases). This CDR3 region has 14 residues. Germline CDR1 reads DFQATT; CDR2 reads SNEGSKA (reference sequence). V was trimmed by 0 bases and J by 3 bases, leaving 12 bases between them. DNA of the CDR3: TGCAGTGCTAGAGATCTGGGACACAACTACGAGCAGTACTTC. Translating it yields CSARDLGHNYEQYF.

The V gene is TRBV6-5, the J gene TRBJ2-1; D not certain. This CDR3 has 17 residues. Germline V CDR1 and CDR2: MNHEY, SVGAGI. The V and J ends lost 0 bases and 1 base respectively, with 13 bases between them. CDR3 sequence (DNA): TGTGCCAGCAGTTACTCGATACCACTTATTTCCTACAATGAGCAGTTCTTC. Encoded protein: CASSYSIPLISYNEQFF.

A note on this clonotype: A read error may account for a junction end that differs from germline. The V and J genes are TRBV7-7 and TRBJ2-3; perhaps TRBD2 as D (6 bases). CDR3 length: 16 residues. The germline gives CDR1 SSHAT, CDR2 FNYEAQ (reference sequence). The CDR3 spells CASSLGRGISTDTQYF. The CDR3 DNA reads TGTGCTAGCAGCTTAGGCCGGGGGATTAGCACAGATACGCAGTATTTT.

The chain recombines TRBV5-1 with TRBJ2-7; 7 nucleotides match TRBD2. After removal of 7 bases from V and 5 bases from J, the junction contained 12 bases not matched to a gene. Germline CDR1 and CDR2: SGHRS and YFSETQ. This CDR3 has 14 residues. CDR3 coding DNA: TGCGCCAGCTCGGAGCGGGCGGGAGTAGACGAGCAGTACTTC. This codes for CASSERAGVDEQYF.

The V gene is TRBV29-1, the J gene TRBJ2-5; 8 nucleotides line up with TRBD1. V was pared by 7 bases and J by 5 bases, with 9 bases of the junction left unmatched. The CDR3 sequence is 13 residues long. CDR1 and CDR2 (germline): SQVTM, ANQGSEA. The DNA of the CDR3 is TGCAGCGCCCGCCAGGGGGCAGGGGAGACCCAGTACTTC. It codes for CSARQGAGETQYF.

This clonotype was found a few times. This chain joins TRBV29-1 and TRBJ2-1, with D hard to call. V lost 1 base and J lost 2, with 9 bases in between. The length of the CDR3 is 14 residues. Per germline, CDR1 SQVTM and CDR2 ANQGSEA. Here the CDR3 DNA reads TGCAGCGTTGAAGGCGCGTCCCCCTACAATGAGCAGTTCTTC. Protein product: CSVEGASPYNEQFF.

The rearrangement links TRBV5-5 to TRBJ1-1; 8 bases line up with TRBD1. The CDR3 runs to 14 residues. V trimming: 3 bases; J trimming: 5 bases; junction bases outside the gene matches: 6. The germline V gene has CDR1 SGHKS and CDR2 YYEKEE (reference sequence). CDR3 protein: CASSWTGRGTEAFF. In nucleotides, the CDR3 is TGTGCCAGCAGCTGGACAGGGAGGGGAACTGAAGCTTTCTTT.

The table lists this clonotype with many counts. V is TRBV7-9 and J is TRBJ1-5, with no clear D. Looked up from germline, CDR1 is SEHNR and CDR2 is FQNEAQ (reference sequence). The V and J ends lost 5 bases and 10 bases respectively, with 9 bases between them. This CDR3 has 11 residues. CDR3 protein: CASSPPRPQHF. The CDR3 DNA follows: TGTGCCAGCAGCCCTCCCAGACCCCAGCATTTT.

The chain joins TRBV2 to TRBJ2-3, with TRBD1 matching over 9 bases. The CDR3 totals 16 residues. J gave up 4 bases and V 7 bases, and 12 bases lay outside the gene matches. From germline, CDR1 is SNHLY and CDR2 FYNNEI. CDR3 nucleotides: TGTGCCAGCAAACGGGACAGGGAATCGTTTCCAGATACGCAGTATTTT. Translated: CASKRDRESFPDTQYF.

The chain uses TRBV7-2 and TRBJ1-1; D remains unclear. This CDR3 region has 13 residues. CDR1 SGHTA and CDR2 FQGNSA come from the germline V gene. The ends were cut back, 2 bases at V and 0 bases at J, with 4 bases in the middle. CDR3 sequence: CASSLYLNTEAFF. CDR3 nucleotide sequence: TGTGCCAGCAGCTTATACCTGAACACTGAAGCTTTCTTT.

The table lists this clonotype with a few counts. The chain is built from TRBV5-5 and TRBJ1-5; D perhaps matches TRBD1 (5 bases). The CDR3 extends over 14 amino acids. The germline gives CDR1 SGHKS, CDR2 YYEKEE (reference sequence). V was clipped by 0 bases and J by 7 bases, with 11 bases between them. The CDR3 coding sequence is TGTGCCAGCAGCTTGGACTGGACAATCCAGCCCCAGCATTTT. The encoded protein is CASSLDWTIQPQHF.

The sample holds one count of this clonotype. This sequence joins TRBV6-2 or TRBV6-3 and TRBJ2-3; 9 bases map to TRBD1. The length of the CDR3 is 14 residues. In germline, CDR1 is MNHEY, CDR2 SVGEGT. J was trimmed by 2 bases and V by 8 bases; bases with no gene match: 5. CDR3 sequence: CASGHRGPTDTQYF. The CDR3, as DNA: TGTGCCAGCGGCCACAGGGGGCCCACAGATACGCAGTATTTT.

This clonotype was counted only a few times. The chain joins TRBV12-3 or TRBV12-4 to TRBJ2-1; no clear D gene. V gave up 7 bases and J gave up 9 bases, with 13 bases separating them. The length of the CDR3 is 12 residues. CDR3 nucleotides: TGTGCCAGCACCCTCCTCTACCGTGAGCAGTTCTTC. Protein: CASTLLYREQFF.

This clonotype was recorded at least ten times. The CDR3 end shows no conserved phenylalanine or tryptophan, and so a read error is likely. The DNA is left out, because the CDR3 cannot be placed on it with certainty; the CDR3 is given as TCRdb lists it. The chain recombines TRBV12-3 or TRBV12-4 with TRBJ2-3; TRBD1 is the table's D call, not checked against the DNA. The CDR3 contains 12 residues when both ends are counted. CDR3 residues: CASSGLAGGPDL.

This clonotype was observed a few times. This chain uses TRBV20-1 with TRBJ2-7; TRBD1 agrees at 8 bases. CDR3 length: 14 amino acids. Looked up from germline, CDR1 is DFQATT and CDR2 is SNEGSKA (reference sequence). V shed 7 bases and J 5 bases; nucleotides not matched to a gene: 13. The CDR3 DNA reads as TGCAGTGTTCTGGGGCGCAGGGGGCGGAACGAGCAGTACTTC. Its translation: CSVLGRRGRNEQYF.

The chain joins TRBV6-1 to TRBJ2-7, with 9 nucleotides matching TRBD2. Germline CDR1 reads MNHNS; CDR2 reads SASEGT. The ends lost 2 bases at V and 4 bases at J; junction bases unmatched: 12. CDR3 length: 17 residues. Here the CDR3 reads CASSESSISGSTYEQYF. The CDR3 nucleotides are TGTGCCAGCAGTGAATCAAGCATTAGCGGGAGTACGTACGAGCAGTACTTC.

This clonotype was seen many times. The chain carries TRBV28 and TRBJ2-2; D is possibly TRBD2 (6 bases). This CDR3 is built from 13 residues. V dropped 7 bases and J dropped 6 bases, with 12 bases sitting between them. Germline CDR1 is MDHEN and CDR2 is SYDVKM. CDR3 region: CASKAGMAGELFF. The CDR3 DNA follows: TGTGCCAGCAAGGCGGGAATGGCCGGGGAGCTGTTTTTT.

In its sample, this clonotype was seen many times. The chain recombines TRBV5-1 with TRBJ2-1; the match to TRBD2 covers 11 bases. Germline V gives CDR1 SGHRS, CDR2 YFSETQ. Trimming cost V 5 bases and J 0 bases; bases outside gene matches: 13. CDR3 size: 19 residues. In DNA form, the CDR3 reads TGCGCCAGCAGTTACCCGACTAGCGGGGACCTTAGCTCCTACAATGAGCAGTTCTTC. Residues: CASSYPTSGDLSSYNEQFF.

This clonotype was found a few times. The rearrangement joins TRBV5-5 to TRBJ2-7; D gene uncertain. V lost 1 base, J lost 3 bases, and 5 bases lay in between. Germline V gene data show CDR1 as SGHKS and CDR2 as YYEKEE (reference sequence). The CDR3 length is 12 residues. CDR3 coding DNA: TGTGCCAGCAGCTTGAGTGGCTACGAGCAGTACTTC. It specifies CASSLSGYEQYF.

CDR3 DNA: TGCAGCGTCCTGATGGCTCTAGCGGGGGCGAGGTCCTACAATGAGCAGTTCTTC. Its translation: CSVLMALAGARSYNEQFF. The gene calls are TRBV29-1 and TRBJ2-1; 10 positions agree with TRBD2. Trimming cost V 6 bases and J 1 base; bases outside gene matches: 15. Germline V gene data show CDR1 as SQVTM and CDR2 as ANQGSEA. CDR3 length: 18 residues.